This is a list of T cell receptor beta chains from one sample in a study of cytomegalovirus exposure and HLA in healthy donors. Sequencing used immunoSEQ multiplex PCR; TCRdb keeps in-frame clones, though not all of them. Of under 150,000 clones in the sample, approximately 80% were seen once. The sequenced sample was PBMCs. These receptors came from a male donor in good health and CMV-seronegative. Each CDR3 is given with its conserved first and last residue. Each record gives: CDR3 DNA, CDR3 protein, D gene, clone size, J gene, V gene. A D gene is named only where the DNA matches it firmly. Some rows have no size entry. The others give once, few or many, or a class for an expanded clone.

TGTGCCAGCAGTTATCAGGGGTCGGGGACCGGGGAGCTGTTTTTT	CASSYQGSGTGELFF	.	.	TRBJ2-2	TRBV6-5
TGTGCCAGCAGAAGGATAGGACAGGGGGCCGACGAGCAGTACTTC	CASRRIGQGADEQYF	TRBD1	.	TRBJ2-7	TRBV27
TGTGCCAGCACCGGGACAGGGGAGGTAGTAGCTTTCTTT	CASTGTGEVVAFF	TRBD1	.	TRBJ1-1	TRBV27
TGTGCCAGCAGTTACGACATAACCTACGAGCAGTACTTC	CASSYDITYEQYF	.	.	TRBJ2-7	TRBV27
TGTGCCAGCAGTTTGGGACAGGGGCCTCCCGGGGAGCTGTTTTTT	CASSLGQGPPGELFF	TRBD1	.	TRBJ2-2	TRBV27
TGTGCCAGCACGGCGGGAGGAGGGTCCTACGAGCAGTACTTC	CASTAGGGSYEQYF	TRBD2	.	TRBJ2-7	TRBV10-3
TGTGCCAGCAGCCAAACCAAGGGGGAAGGGGAAGAAAAACTGTTTTTT	CASSQTKGEGEEKLFF	.	.	TRBJ1-4	TRBV16
TGCGCCAGCAGCCAAGATTTGAAATCTCTAGAGCGCAATCAGCCCCAGCATTTT	CASSQDLKSLERNQPQHF	.	few	TRBJ1-5	TRBV4-3
TGTGCCAGTAGTATGGGGGGTGCAGAGACCCAGTACTTC	CASSMGGAETQYF	.	.	TRBJ2-5	TRBV19
TGTGCCAGCAGCTATGGGGCCCACGAGACCCAGTACTTC	CASSYGAHETQYF	.	.	TRBJ2-5	TRBV7-2